This section outlines one T cell receptor beta chain sequence together with its context. The data belong to a study of blood T cell repertoires in COVID-19. For the study at large: Collection of acute and convalescent COVID-19 samples took place in the United States, Italy and Spain.

In the original workflow: Estimated nucleated cell counts came from reference gene primer amplification. TCRdb keeps only in-frame clones here, not all; method: immunoSEQ multiplex PCR. V, J and clone size are those of that table, while D and trimming were read from the DNA. Of 200,000 to 250,000 clones listed, about nine tenths are singletons. This CDR3 is built from 13 residues. The V end was cut by 6 bases, the J end by 5 bases, with 13 bases between. The V and J genes are TRBV12-3 or TRBV12-4 and TRBJ2-5; D might be TRBD1 (6 bases). The TCR comes from a man aged 25-45 years who had recovered from COVID-19. Sequenced sample: peripheral blood. Here the CDR3 reads CASSQGQRETQYF. The CDR3 DNA sequence: TGTGCCAGCAGCCAAGGACAGAGGGAGACCCAGTACTTC.